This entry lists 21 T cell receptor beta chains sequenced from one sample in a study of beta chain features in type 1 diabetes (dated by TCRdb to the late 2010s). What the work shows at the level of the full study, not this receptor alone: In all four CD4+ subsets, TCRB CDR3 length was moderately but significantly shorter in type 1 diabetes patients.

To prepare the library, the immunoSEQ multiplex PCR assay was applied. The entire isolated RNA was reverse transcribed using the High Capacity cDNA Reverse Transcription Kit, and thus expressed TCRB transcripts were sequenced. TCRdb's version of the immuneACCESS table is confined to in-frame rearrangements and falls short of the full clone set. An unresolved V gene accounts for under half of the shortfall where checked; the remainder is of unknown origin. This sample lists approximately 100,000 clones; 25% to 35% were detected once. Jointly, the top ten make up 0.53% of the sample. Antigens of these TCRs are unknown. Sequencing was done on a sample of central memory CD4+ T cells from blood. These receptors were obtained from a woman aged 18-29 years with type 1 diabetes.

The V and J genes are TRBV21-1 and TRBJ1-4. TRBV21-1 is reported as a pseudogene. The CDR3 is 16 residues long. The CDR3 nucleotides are TGTGCCAGCAGCAAGAGGGAAGGCGCAGGAGCCGAAAAACTGTTTTTT. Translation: CASSKREGAGAEKLFF.

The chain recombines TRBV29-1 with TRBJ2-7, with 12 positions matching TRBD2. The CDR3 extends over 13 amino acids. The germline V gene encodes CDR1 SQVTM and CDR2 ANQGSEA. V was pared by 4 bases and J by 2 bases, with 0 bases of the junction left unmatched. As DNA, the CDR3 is TGCAGCGTTGGGACTAGCGGGGCCTACGAGCAGTACTTC. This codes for CSVGTSGAYEQYF.

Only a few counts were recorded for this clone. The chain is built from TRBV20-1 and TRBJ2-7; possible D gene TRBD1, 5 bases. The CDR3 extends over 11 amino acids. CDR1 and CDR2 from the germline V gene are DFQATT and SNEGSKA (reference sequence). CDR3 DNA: TGCAGTGCTAGCGAGCAGGGAACCATCATCGTC. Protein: CSASEQGTIIV.

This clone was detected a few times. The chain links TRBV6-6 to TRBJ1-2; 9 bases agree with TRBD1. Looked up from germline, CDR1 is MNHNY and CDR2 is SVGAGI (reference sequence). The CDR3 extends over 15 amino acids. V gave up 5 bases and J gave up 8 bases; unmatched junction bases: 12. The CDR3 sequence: CASSGPGGQGEGYTF. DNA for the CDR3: TGTGCCAGCAGTGGGCCCGGGGGACAGGGTGAGGGCTACACCTTC.

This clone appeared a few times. For the CDR3, the DNA is TGTGCCAGCAGCCCCGACAGGGCCTCAGTCTACGAGCAGTACTTC. As protein: CASSPDRASVYEQYF. The chain uses TRBV7-2 and TRBJ2-7; 7 nucleotides agree with TRBD1. The V segment lost 5 bases and the J segment 3 bases; nucleotides outside the gene matches: 10. The germline CDR1 and CDR2 sequences are SGHTA and FQGNSA. The CDR3 spans 15 residues.

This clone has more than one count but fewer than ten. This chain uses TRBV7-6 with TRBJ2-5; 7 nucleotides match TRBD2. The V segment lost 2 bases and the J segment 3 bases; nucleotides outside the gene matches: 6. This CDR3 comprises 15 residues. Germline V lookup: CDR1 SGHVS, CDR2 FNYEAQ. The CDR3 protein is CASSLSGRGKETQYF. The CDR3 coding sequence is TGTGCCAGCAGCTTAAGTGGGCGGGGGAAAGAGACCCAGTACTTC.

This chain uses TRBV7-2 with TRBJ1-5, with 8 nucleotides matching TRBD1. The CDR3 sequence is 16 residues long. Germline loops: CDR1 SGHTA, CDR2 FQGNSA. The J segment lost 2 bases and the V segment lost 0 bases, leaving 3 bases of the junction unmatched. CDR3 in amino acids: CASSLAETGGNQPQHF. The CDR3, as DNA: TGTGCCAGCAGCTTAGCGGAGACAGGGGGCAATCAGCCCCAGCATTTT.

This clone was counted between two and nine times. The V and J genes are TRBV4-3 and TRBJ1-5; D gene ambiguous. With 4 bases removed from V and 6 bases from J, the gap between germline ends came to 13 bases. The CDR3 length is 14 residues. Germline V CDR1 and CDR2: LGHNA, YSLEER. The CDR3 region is CASSLALAPQPQHF. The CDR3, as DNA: TGCGCCAGCAGCCTGGCCCTAGCCCCTCAGCCCCAGCATTTT.

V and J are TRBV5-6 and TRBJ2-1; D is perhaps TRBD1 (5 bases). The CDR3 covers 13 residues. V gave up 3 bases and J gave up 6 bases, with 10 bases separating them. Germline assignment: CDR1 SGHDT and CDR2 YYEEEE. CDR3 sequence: CASSWGRSNEQFF. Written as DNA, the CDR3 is TGTGCCAGCAGCTGGGGCAGGAGCAATGAGCAGTTCTTC.

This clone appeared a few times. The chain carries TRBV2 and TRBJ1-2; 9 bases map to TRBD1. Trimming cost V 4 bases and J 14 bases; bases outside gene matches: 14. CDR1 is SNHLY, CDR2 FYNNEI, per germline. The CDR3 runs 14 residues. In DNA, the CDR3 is TGTGCCAGCAGTGGGACAGGGGCTAACGAAGAGGGGACCTTC. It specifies CASSGTGANEEGTF.

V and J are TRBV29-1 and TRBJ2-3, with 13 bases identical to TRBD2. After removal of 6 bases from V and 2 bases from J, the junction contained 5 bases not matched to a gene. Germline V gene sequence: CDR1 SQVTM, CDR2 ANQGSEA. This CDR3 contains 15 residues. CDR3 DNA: TGCAGCGTGCGGACTAGCGGGAGTTCCACAGATACGCAGTATTTT. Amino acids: CSVRTSGSSTDTQYF.

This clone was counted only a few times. CDR3 protein: CASSSTGPWGDTEAFF. DNA for the CDR3: TGCGCCAGCAGCTCGACCGGGCCATGGGGCGACACTGAAGCTTTCTTT. This chain uses TRBV5-1 with TRBJ1-1, with D possibly TRBD1 on 5 matching bases. Germline V gene sequence: CDR1 SGHRS, CDR2 YFSETQ. The CDR3 contains 16 residues. V lost 3 bases, J lost 3 bases, and 18 bases lay in between.

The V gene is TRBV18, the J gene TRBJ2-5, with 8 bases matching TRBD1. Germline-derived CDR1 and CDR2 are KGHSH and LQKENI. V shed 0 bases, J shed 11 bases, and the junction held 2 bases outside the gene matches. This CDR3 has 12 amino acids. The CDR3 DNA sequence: TGTGCCAGCTCACCACCGGACAGGGAACAGTACTTC. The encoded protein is CASSPPDREQYF.

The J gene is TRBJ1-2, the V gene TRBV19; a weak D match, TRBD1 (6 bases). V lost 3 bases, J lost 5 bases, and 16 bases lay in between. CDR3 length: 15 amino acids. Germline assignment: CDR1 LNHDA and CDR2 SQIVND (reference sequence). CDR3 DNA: TGTGCCAGTAGTATTTATGGGGGCGCGGAATATGGCTACACCTTC. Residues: CASSIYGGAEYGYTF.

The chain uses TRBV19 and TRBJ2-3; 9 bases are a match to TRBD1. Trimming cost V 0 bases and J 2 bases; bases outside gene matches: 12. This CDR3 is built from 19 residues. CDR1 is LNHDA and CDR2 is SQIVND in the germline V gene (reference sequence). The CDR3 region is CASSIDQGTGNLLTDTQYF. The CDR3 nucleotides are TGTGCCAGTAGTATAGATCAGGGGACAGGGAACTTACTCACAGATACGCAGTATTTT.

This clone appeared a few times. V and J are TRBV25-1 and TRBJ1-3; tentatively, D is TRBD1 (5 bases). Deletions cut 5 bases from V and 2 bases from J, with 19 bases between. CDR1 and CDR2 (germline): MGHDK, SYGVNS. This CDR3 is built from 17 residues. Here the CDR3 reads CASSSPFDSSTGNTIYF. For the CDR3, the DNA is TGTGCCAGCAGTAGCCCCTTTGACAGCTCGACTGGAAACACCATATATTTT.

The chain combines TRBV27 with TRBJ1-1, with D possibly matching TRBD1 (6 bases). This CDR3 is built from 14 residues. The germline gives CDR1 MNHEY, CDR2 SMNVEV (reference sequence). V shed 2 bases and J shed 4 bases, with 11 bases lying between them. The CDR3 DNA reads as TGTGCCAGCAGTTTACAGGGGAAAGGCACTGAAGCTTTCTTT. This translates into CASSLQGKGTEAFF.

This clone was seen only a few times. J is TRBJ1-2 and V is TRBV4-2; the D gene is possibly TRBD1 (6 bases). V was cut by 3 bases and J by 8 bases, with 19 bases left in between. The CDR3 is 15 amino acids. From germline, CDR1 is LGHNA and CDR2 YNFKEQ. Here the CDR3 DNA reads TGTGCCAGCAGCCAGGGCTTGGGACATGTGGGCGGCTACACCTTC. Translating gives CASSQGLGHVGGYTF.

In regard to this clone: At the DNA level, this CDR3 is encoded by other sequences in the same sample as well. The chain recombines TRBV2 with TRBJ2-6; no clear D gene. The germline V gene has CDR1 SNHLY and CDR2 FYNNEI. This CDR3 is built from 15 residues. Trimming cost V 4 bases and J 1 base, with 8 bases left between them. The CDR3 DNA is TGTGCCAGCAGTGGGCAGCGATCTGGGGCCAACGTCCTGACTTTC. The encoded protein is CASSGQRSGANVLTF.

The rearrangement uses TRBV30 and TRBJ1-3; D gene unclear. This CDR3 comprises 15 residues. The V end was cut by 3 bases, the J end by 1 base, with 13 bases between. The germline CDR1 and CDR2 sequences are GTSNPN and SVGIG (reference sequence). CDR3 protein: CAWSPFHGSGNTIYF. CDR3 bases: TGTGCCTGGAGCCCATTCCACGGTTCTGGAAACACCATATATTTT.

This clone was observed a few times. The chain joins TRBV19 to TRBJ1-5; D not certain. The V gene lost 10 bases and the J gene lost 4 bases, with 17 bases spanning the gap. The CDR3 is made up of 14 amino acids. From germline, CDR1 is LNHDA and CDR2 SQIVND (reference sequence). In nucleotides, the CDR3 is TGTGCCATAGCGCCGAACGAAGCGAATCAGCCCCAGCATTTT. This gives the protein CAIAPNEANQPQHF.